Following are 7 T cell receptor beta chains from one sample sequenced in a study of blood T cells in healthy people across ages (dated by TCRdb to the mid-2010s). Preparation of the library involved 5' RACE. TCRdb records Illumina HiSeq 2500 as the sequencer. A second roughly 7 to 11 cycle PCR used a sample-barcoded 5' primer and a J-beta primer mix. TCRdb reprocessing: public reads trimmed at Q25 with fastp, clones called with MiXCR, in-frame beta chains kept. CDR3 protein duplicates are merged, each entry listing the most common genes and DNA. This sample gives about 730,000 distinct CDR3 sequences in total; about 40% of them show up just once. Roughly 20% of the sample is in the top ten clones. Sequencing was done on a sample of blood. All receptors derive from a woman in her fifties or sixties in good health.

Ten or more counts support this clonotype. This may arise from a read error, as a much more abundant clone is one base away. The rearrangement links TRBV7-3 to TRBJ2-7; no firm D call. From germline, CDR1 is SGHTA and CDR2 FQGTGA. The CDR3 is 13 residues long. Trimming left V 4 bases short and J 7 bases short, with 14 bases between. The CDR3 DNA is TGTGCCAGCAGCTGGATTACGTGGGGAGAGCAGTACTTC. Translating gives CASSWITWGEQYF.

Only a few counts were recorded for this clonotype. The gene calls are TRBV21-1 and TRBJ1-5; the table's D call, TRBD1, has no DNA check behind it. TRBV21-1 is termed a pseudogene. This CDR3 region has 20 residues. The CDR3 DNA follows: TGTGCCAGCAGCACCTGTGCGGCCGGGACAGGGGCTTATAGCAATCAGCCCCAGCATTTT. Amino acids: CASSTCAAGTGAYSNQPQHF.

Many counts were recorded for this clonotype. The CDR3 here is CSATPTSGANVLTF. CDR3 DNA: TGCAGTGCTACTCCTACCTCTGGGGCCAACGTCCTGACTTTC. The V and J genes are TRBV20-1 and TRBJ2-6; D not certain. The CDR3 sequence is 14 residues long. CDR1 and CDR2 (germline): DFQATT, SNEGSKA (reference sequence). Trimming pared 4 bases from V and 0 bases from J, leaving 7 bases between.

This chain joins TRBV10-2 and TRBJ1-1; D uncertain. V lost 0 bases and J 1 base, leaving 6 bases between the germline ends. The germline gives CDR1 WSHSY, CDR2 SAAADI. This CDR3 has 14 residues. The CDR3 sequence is CASSESESNTEAFF. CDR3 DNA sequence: TGCGCCAGCAGTGAGTCCGAGTCGAACACTGAAGCTTTCTTT.

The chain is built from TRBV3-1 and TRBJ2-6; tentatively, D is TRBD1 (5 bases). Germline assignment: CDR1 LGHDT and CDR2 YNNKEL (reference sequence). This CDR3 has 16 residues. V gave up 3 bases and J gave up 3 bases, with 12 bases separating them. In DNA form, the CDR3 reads TGTGCCAGCAGCCATCCTACAGGTGTTGGGGCCAACGTCCTGACTTTC. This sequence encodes CASSHPTGVGANVLTF. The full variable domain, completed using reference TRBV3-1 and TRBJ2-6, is DTAVSQTPKYLVTQMGNDKSIKCEQNLGHDTMYWYKQDSKKFLKIMFSYNNKELIINETVPNRFSPKSPDKAHLNLHINSLELGDSAVYFCASSHPTGVGANVLTFGAGSRLTVL.

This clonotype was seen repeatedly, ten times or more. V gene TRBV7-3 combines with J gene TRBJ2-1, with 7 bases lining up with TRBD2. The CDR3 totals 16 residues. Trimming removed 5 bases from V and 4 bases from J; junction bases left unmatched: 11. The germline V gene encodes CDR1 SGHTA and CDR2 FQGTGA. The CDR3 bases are TGTGCCAGCAGCCTTGGGGCTAGCGGACTATACAATGAGCAGTTCTTC. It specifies CASSLGASGLYNEQFF.

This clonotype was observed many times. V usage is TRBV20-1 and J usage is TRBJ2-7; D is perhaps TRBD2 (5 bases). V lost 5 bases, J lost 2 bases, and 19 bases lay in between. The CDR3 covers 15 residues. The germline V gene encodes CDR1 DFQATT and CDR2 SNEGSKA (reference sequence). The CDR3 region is CSAERAQDLTYEQYF. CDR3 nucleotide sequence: TGCAGTGCTGAGAGGGCCCAGGACCTCACCTACGAGCAGTACTTC.